Listed here are 28 T cell receptor beta chains from one sample, sequenced in a study of shared clonotypes between healthy human individuals. Sequenced by immunoSEQ multiplex PCR; TCRdb stores in-frame clones only, minus some. In the table there are approximately 2,300,000 clones, around 92% of which are singletons. Input material: naive CD4+ T cells from PBMCs. Subset noted: CD45RA+ positively selected. These receptors all stem from a man younger than 30 in good health. Some clones in this sample may be carry-over from other donors' samples.

V gene TRBV5-1 combines with J gene TRBJ2-1; 9 positions match TRBD1. Trimming cost V 4 bases and J 5 bases; bases outside gene matches: 7. The CDR3 has 15 amino acids. CDR1 and CDR2 (germline): SGHRS, YFSETQ. CDR3 protein: CASSPGQGDNNEQFF. CDR3 DNA sequence: TGCGCCAGCAGCCCGGGACAGGGAGACAACAATGAGCAGTTCTTC.

The J gene is TRBJ1-2, the V gene TRBV7-6; TRBD1 matches 8 bases. The V segment lost 2 bases and the J segment 7 bases; nucleotides outside the gene matches: 3. Germline V gene data show CDR1 as SGHVS and CDR2 as FNYEAQ. The CDR3 runs 13 residues. The CDR3: CASSLSRGLGYTF. The CDR3 nucleotides read TGTGCCAGCAGCTTATCCAGGGGGCTTGGCTACACCTTC.

The chain is built from TRBV19 and TRBJ1-2, with TRBD1 matching over 8 bases. V was clipped by 7 bases and J by 3 bases; unmatched bases: 7. CDR3 length: 14 residues. The V gene's germline CDR1 is LNHDA and CDR2 SQIVND (reference sequence). The CDR3 is CASNQGQGDYGYTF. Here the CDR3 DNA reads TGTGCCAGTAACCAAGGACAGGGCGACTATGGCTACACCTTC.

The chain recombines TRBV4-3 with TRBJ1-4, with D tentatively TRBD1 (6 bases). CDR1 and CDR2 (germline): LGHNA, YSLEER. Deletions cut 1 base from V and 4 bases from J, with 16 bases between. The CDR3 consists of 17 residues. DNA of the CDR3: TGCGCCAGCAGCCAAGGTAGTGGGGGACAAGATAATGAAAAACTGTTTTTT. It encodes CASSQGSGGQDNEKLFF.

The rearrangement uses TRBV11-2 and TRBJ2-1; tentative D call: TRBD2 (6 bases). Germline lookup yields CDR1 SGHAT and CDR2 FQNNGV. This CDR3 is 13 amino acids long. V was trimmed by 5 bases and J by 7 bases, leaving 12 bases between them. The CDR3 region has the DNA TGTGCCAGCAGCACGGGACTTCTGAATGAGCAGTTCTTC. Translation gives CASSTGLLNEQFF.

This chain's CDR3 is CASSLRLAGGPETQYF. The CDR3 region has the DNA TGTGCCAGCAGCTTAAGACTAGCGGGAGGGCCGGAGACCCAGTACTTC. The chain couples TRBV28 to TRBJ2-5, with 14 bases fitting TRBD2. Trimming took 6 bases from V and 5 from J; bases not matched to a gene: 8. CDR1 is MDHEN and CDR2 is SYDVKM in the germline V gene. The CDR3 covers 16 residues.

The V and J genes are TRBV2 and TRBJ2-1, with TRBD2 identical over 13 bases. V lost 5 bases, J lost 5 bases, and 3 bases stayed unmatched. CDR3 size: 15 residues. The germline gives CDR1 SNHLY, CDR2 FYNNEI. This CDR3 reads CASSRLAGGNNEQFF. CDR3 in DNA: TGTGCCAGCAGTCGACTAGCGGGAGGCAACAATGAGCAGTTCTTC. The full variable domain, completed using reference TRBV2 and TRBJ2-1, is EPEVTQTPSHQVTQMGQEVILRCVPISNHLYFYWYRQILGQKVEFLVSFYNNEISEKSEIFDDQFSVERPDGSNFTLKIRSTKLEDSAMYFCASSRLAGGNNEQFFGPGTRLTVL.

The chain carries TRBV27 and TRBJ2-1; D may be TRBD1 or TRBD2 (5 bases each). This CDR3 contains 15 residues. Looked up from germline, CDR1 is MNHEY and CDR2 is SMNVEV (reference sequence). Trimming left V 0 bases short and J 9 bases short, with 15 bases between. The CDR3 bases are TGTGCCAGCAGTTTATCCGGGACCCAGAAGGGTGAGCAGTTCTTC. This encodes CASSLSGTQKGEQFF.

This CDR3 is CASRAFLGDQPQHF. The CDR3 bases are TGTGCCAGCAGGGCCTTCCTCGGCGATCAGCCCCAGCATTTT. This chain joins TRBV2 and TRBJ1-5; no reliable D call. Germline CDR1 SNHLY, CDR2 FYNNEI. The CDR3 is made up of 14 amino acids. V gave up 6 bases and J gave up 5 bases, with 14 bases separating them. Based on the CDR3 plus reference TRBV2 and TRBJ1-5, the full variable domain is EPEVTQTPSHQVTQMGQEVILRCVPISNHLYFYWYRQILGQKVEFLVSFYNNEISEKSEIFDDQFSVERPDGSNFTLKIRSTKLEDSAMYFCASRAFLGDQPQHFGDGTRLSIL.

The chain joins TRBV5-1 to TRBJ2-5; TRBD2 is a possible D gene (7 bases). The germline CDR1 and CDR2 sequences are SGHRS and YFSETQ. The CDR3 runs to 15 residues. V lost 0 bases, J lost 4 bases, and 13 bases lay in between. Here the CDR3 reads CASSLEAGAGETQYF. In nucleotides, the CDR3 is TGCGCCAGCAGCTTGGAGGCGGGGGCCGGAGAGACCCAGTACTTC.

The chain is built from TRBV30 and TRBJ1-5; 8 bases fit TRBD1. Germline lookup yields CDR1 GTSNPN and CDR2 SVGIG (reference sequence). This CDR3 region has 14 residues. V shed 3 bases and J 7 bases; nucleotides not matched to a gene: 8. CDR3 coding DNA: TGTGCCTGGAGAGGACAGGGAGGGGGCCAGCCCCAGCATTTT. Its protein is CAWRGQGGGQPQHF.

The rearrangement uses TRBV4-1 and TRBJ1-3; TRBD1 matches 10 bases. V lost 3 bases, J lost 0 bases, and 5 bases stayed unmatched. CDR1 and CDR2 (germline): MGHRA, YSYEKL. This CDR3 has 17 residues. The CDR3 DNA is TGCGCCAGCAGCCAGATATGGACAGGGGGCTCTGGAAACACCATATATTTT. Protein product: CASSQIWTGGSGNTIYF.

Turning to this clone: Other DNA sequences in the sample encode the same CDR3. The chain recombines TRBV2 with TRBJ2-1; 9 bases are shared with TRBD2. Trimming at V came to 6 bases and at J to 1 base, leaving 4 bases not matched to a gene. Germline-derived CDR1 and CDR2 are SNHLY and FYNNEI. The CDR3 has 15 residues. The CDR3 reads CASSRLAGSYNEQFF. The CDR3 nucleotides read TGTGCCAGCAGCAGGCTAGCGGGGTCCTACAATGAGCAGTTCTTC.

This clone was detected only a few times. This sample also contains other DNA sequences that code for the same CDR3. The V call is TRBV28, the J call TRBJ1-5; 8 bases line up with TRBD1. Germline CDR1 is MDHEN and CDR2 is SYDVKM. The CDR3 sequence is 14 residues long. V gave up 6 bases and J gave up 5 bases; unmatched junction bases: 6. CDR3 residues: CASSPGQGDQPQHF. CDR3 in DNA: TGTGCCAGCAGCCCTGGACAGGGTGATCAGCCCCAGCATTTT.

This clone was recorded once. The chain links TRBV5-1 to TRBJ2-1, with 9 nucleotides matching TRBD2. The length of the CDR3 is 15 residues. CDR1 SGHRS and CDR2 YFSETQ come from the germline V gene. J was trimmed by 9 bases and V by 3 bases; bases with no gene match: 10. The CDR3, as DNA: TGCGCCAGCAGCTGGGTTGCGGGAGGGCCGGGTGAGCAGTTCTTC. Protein sequence: CASSWVAGGPGEQFF.

The chain recombines TRBV2 with TRBJ2-1; 15 bases fit TRBD2. Germline assignment: CDR1 SNHLY and CDR2 FYNNEI. V shed 4 bases and J 12 bases; nucleotides not matched to a gene: 10. The CDR3 extends over 16 amino acids. CDR3 nucleotides: TGTGCCAGCAGTGGGGGACTAGCGGGAGGCCCTACTGGGCAGTTCTTC. It translates to CASSGGLAGGPTGQFF.

The chain joins TRBV28 to TRBJ1-1; tentative D call: TRBD1 (5 bases). Trimming pared 2 bases from V and 4 bases from J, leaving 14 bases between. Per the germline V gene, CDR1 is MDHEN and CDR2 is SYDVKM. The CDR3 length is 15 residues. The CDR3 spells CASSLAGWDGTEAFF. CDR3 bases: TGTGCCAGCAGTTTAGCAGGGTGGGATGGCACTGAAGCTTTCTTT.

The CDR3 nucleotides are TGTGCCAGCAGCTTGGCCCAGTCAGGGGGGCACTATGGCTACACCTTC. Encoded protein: CASSLAQSGGHYGYTF. The chain recombines TRBV5-5 with TRBJ1-2; 7 bases align to TRBD1. The junction had 8 bases not matched to a gene; V was cut back by 0 bases and J by 3 bases. The CDR3 length is 16 residues. Germline V gene data show CDR1 as SGHKS and CDR2 as YYEKEE (reference sequence).

This chain uses TRBV5-8 with TRBJ1-4; TRBD1 might be the D (6 bases). Germline CDR1 reads SGHTS; CDR2 reads YDEGEE. V was shortened by 4 bases and J by 8 bases, with 15 bases between the two germline ends. The CDR3 covers 14 residues. The CDR3 DNA reads TGTGCCAGCAGCCGAACAGGGTTAGACGAAAAACTGTTTTTT. Translated: CASSRTGLDEKLFF. The full variable domain, with the rest looked up from reference TRBV5-8 and TRBJ1-4, is EAGVTQSPTHLIKTRGQQATLRCSPISGHTSVYWYQQALGLGLQFLLWYDEGEERNRGNFPPRFSGRQFPNYSSELNVNALELEDSALYLCASSRTGLDEKLFFGSGTQLSVL.

For this clone: One end of the junction does not line up with germline, which may come from a read error. The same CDR3 can be traced to other DNA sequences in this sample. V gene TRBV28 combines with J gene TRBJ2-1, with D tentatively TRBD2 (6 bases). The CDR3 loop spans 15 amino acids. Germline V CDR1 and CDR2: MDHEN, SYDVKM. The CDR3 sequence: CASSFPGLSYNEQFF. The DNA for the CDR3 is TGTGCCAGCAGTTTCCCGGGACTTTCCTATAATGAGCAGTTCTTC.

This rearrangement joins TRBV19 to TRBJ1-1; D uncertain. Deletions cut 7 bases from V and 3 bases from J, with 9 bases between. The CDR3 contains 12 residues. The germline V gene encodes CDR1 LNHDA and CDR2 SQIVND (reference sequence). The CDR3 region has the DNA TGTGCCAGTAAGGAGAGGGACACTGAAGCTTTCTTT. It yields the protein CASKERDTEAFF.

This clone has just one count. Other DNA sequences in the same sample also yield this CDR3. V and J are TRBV30 and TRBJ2-3; D not resolved. The V gene lost 1 base and the J gene lost 5 bases, with 10 bases spanning the gap. Germline V CDR1 and CDR2: GTSNPN, SVGIG (reference sequence). This CDR3 region has 13 residues. CDR3: CAWSGQGEDTQYF. For the CDR3, the DNA is TGTGCCTGGAGTGGACAAGGAGAAGATACGCAGTATTTT.

V is TRBV5-4 and J is TRBJ2-1, with a possible D match to TRBD2 (6 bases). CDR1 and CDR2 from the germline V gene are SGHNT and YYREEE (reference sequence). The germline V and J ends were trimmed by 0 bases and 5 bases, with 12 bases remaining between them. The CDR3 is 15 residues long. CDR3 bases: TGTGCCAGCAGCTTGGGGAATCGGGGGAACAATGAGCAGTTCTTC. Encoded protein: CASSLGNRGNNEQFF.

V and J are TRBV30 and TRBJ1-1; 9 bases are a match to TRBD1. The CDR3 is 15 residues long. Germline V CDR1 and CDR2: GTSNPN, SVGIG (reference sequence). V shed 5 bases, J shed 1 base, and the junction held 8 bases outside the gene matches. CDR3 residues: CAWVTGGSWNTEAFF. The DNA for the CDR3 is TGTGCCTGGGTAACAGGGGGCTCCTGGAACACTGAAGCTTTCTTT.

This chain uses TRBV19 with TRBJ1-2, with 9 bases matching TRBD1. CDR1 is LNHDA and CDR2 is SQIVND in the germline V gene (reference sequence). The V gene end was trimmed by 6 bases and the J gene end by 6 bases; junction bases not matched to a gene: 8. The CDR3 covers 14 residues. CDR3: CASSIPGQGNGYTF. CDR3 in DNA: TGTGCCAGTAGCATACCGGGACAGGGCAATGGCTACACCTTC. The full variable domain, its missing parts supplied by reference TRBV19 and TRBJ1-2, is DGGITQSPKYLFRKEGQNVTLSCEQNLNHDAMYWYRQDPGQGLRLIYYSQIVNDFQKGDIAEGYSVSREKKESFPLTVTSAQKNPTAFYLCASSIPGQGNGYTFGSGTRLTVV.

The chain links TRBV5-4 to TRBJ1-6; 7 nucleotides agree with TRBD1. Unmatched junction bases numbered 12, after V lost 3 bases and J lost 9 bases. Looked up from germline, CDR1 is SGHNT and CDR2 is YYREEE (reference sequence). This CDR3 contains 16 residues. The CDR3 DNA reads as TGTGCCAGCAGCTCGGGGTCGAGACAGGGCTCTTCACCCCTCCACTTT. Protein product: CASSSGSRQGSSPLHF.

V and J are TRBV6-1 and TRBJ1-2; no definite D call. The V end lost 8 bases, the J end lost 8 bases, and 18 bases lay between the germline ends. The germline V gene has CDR1 MNHNS and CDR2 SASEGT. The CDR3 is 13 amino acids. Here the CDR3 DNA reads TGTGCCAGCGGGCCGGGCCATCAGCGGGGCTACACCTTC. Residues: CASGPGHQRGYTF.

The chain carries TRBV4-2 and TRBJ2-7; TRBD2 matches at 9 bases. Germline CDR1 and CDR2: LGHNA and YNFKEQ. Trimming took 3 bases from V and 5 from J; bases not matched to a gene: 14. The CDR3 length is 17 residues. The CDR3 sequence: CASSQPRGTSGSHEQYF. The CDR3 nucleotides are TGTGCCAGCAGCCAGCCCAGGGGAACTAGCGGGTCGCACGAGCAGTACTTC.